The present T cell receptor beta chain was sequenced within a study of blood T cells in healthy people across ages. Study background: Per two T cells, about one barcoded beta molecule was captured through template switching.

This CDR3 spans 17 amino acids. Deletions cut 5 bases from V and 1 base from J, with 19 bases between. The germline V gene has CDR1 KGHSH and CDR2 LQKENI. The second PCR ran about 6 to 12 cycles with a sample-barcoded 5' primer and J-beta primers. TCRdb fed the 5' RACE reads into MiXCR, producing one record per CDR3 protein. Of about a million distinct CDR3 sequences listed, 51% are singletons. As to this clonotype: Its target is not known.

General study results and limits: Long-lived donors had more naive CD4+ cells and higher diversity than aged donors.

The clonotype originates from a woman between 55 and 75 years old in good health. The chain is built from TRBV18 and TRBJ2-3; TRBD2 is a possible D gene (6 bases). The sample consisted of blood. This CDR3 is CASSTRTGGIGTDTQYF. Written as DNA, the CDR3 is TGTGCCAGCTCAACCCGGACTGGCGGGATAGGCACAGATACGCAGTATTTT.